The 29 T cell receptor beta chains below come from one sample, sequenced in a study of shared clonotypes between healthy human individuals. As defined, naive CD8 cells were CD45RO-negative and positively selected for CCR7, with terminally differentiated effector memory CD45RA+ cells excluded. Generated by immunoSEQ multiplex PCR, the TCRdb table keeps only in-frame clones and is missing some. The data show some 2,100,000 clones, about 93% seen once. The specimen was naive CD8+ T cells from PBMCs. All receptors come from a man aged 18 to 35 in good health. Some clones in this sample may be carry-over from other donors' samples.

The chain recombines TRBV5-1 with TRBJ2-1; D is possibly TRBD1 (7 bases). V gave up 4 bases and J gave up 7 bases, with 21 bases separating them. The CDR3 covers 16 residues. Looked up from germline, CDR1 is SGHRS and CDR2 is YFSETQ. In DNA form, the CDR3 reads TGCGCCAGCAGCCCTGGTGGAGGGGGCGCTCTTAATGAGCAGTTCTTC. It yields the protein CASSPGGGGALNEQFF.

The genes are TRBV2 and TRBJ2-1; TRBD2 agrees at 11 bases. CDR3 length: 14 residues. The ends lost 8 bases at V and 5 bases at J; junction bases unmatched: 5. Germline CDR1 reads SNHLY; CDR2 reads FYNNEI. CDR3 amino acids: CASQGLAGHNEQFF. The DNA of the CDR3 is TGTGCCAGCCAAGGACTAGCGGGCCACAATGAGCAGTTCTTC.

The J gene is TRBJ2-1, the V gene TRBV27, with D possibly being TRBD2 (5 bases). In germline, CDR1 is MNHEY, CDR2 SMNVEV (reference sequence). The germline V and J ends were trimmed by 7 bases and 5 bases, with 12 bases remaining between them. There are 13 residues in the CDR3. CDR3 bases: TGTGCCAGCACCGCCAGCGGCGACAATGAGCAGTTCTTC. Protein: CASTASGDNEQFF.

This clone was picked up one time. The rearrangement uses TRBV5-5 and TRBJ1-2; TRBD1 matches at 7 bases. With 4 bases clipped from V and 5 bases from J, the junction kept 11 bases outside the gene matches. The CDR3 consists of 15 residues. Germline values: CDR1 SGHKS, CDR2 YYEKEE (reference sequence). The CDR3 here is CASSPFMDRRYGYTF. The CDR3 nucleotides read TGTGCCAGCAGCCCCTTCATGGACAGGAGATATGGCTACACCTTC.

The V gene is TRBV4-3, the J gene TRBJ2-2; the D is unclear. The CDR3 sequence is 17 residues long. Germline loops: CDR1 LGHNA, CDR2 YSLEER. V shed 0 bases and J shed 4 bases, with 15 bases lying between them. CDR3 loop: CASSQEGNTRPTGELFF. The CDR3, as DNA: TGCGCCAGCAGCCAAGAGGGGAATACTCGACCCACCGGGGAGCTGTTTTTT.

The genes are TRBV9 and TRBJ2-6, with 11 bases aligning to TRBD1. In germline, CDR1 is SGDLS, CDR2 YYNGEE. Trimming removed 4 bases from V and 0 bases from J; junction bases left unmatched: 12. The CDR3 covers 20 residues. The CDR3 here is CASSSSLGGTGGSGANVLTF. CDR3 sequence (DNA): TGTGCCAGCAGCTCCAGCCTTGGGGGGACAGGGGGCTCTGGGGCCAACGTCCTGACTTTC.

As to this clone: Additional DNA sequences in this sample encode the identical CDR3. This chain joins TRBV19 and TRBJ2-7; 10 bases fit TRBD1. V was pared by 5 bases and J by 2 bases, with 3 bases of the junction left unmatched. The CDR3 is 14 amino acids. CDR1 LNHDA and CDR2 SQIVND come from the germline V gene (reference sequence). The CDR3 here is CASSLGQGPYEQYF. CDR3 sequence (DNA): TGTGCCAGTAGTCTGGGACAGGGGCCCTACGAGCAGTACTTC.

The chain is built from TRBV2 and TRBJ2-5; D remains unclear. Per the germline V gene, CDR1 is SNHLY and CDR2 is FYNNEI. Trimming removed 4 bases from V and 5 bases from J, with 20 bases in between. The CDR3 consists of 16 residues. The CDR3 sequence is CASSAPRAPLGETQYF. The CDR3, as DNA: TGTGCCAGCAGTGCCCCCAGAGCGCCCCTCGGGGAGACCCAGTACTTC.

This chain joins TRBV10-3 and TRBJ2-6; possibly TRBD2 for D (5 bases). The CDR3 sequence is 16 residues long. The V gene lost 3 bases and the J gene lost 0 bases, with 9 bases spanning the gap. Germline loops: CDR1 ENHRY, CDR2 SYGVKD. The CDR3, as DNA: TGTGCCATCAGTGAAGGACTCCCCTCTGGGGCCAACGTCCTGACTTTC. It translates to CAISEGLPSGANVLTF.

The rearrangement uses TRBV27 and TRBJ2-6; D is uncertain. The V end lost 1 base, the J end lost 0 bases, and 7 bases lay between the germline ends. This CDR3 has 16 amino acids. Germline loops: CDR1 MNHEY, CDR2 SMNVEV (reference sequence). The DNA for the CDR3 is TGTGCCAGCAGTTTATATATGAGCTCTGGGGCCAACGTCCTGACTTTC. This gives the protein CASSLYMSSGANVLTF.

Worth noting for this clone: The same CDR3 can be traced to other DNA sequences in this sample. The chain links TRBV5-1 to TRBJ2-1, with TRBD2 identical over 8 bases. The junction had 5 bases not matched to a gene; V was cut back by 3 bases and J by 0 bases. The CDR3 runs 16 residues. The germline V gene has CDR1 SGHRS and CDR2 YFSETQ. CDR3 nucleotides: TGCGCCAGCAGCTGGGGGCTAGCGGGCTCCTACAATGAGCAGTTCTTC. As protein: CASSWGLAGSYNEQFF.

The CDR3 is CASSIQRTENTEAFF. CDR3 nucleotide sequence: TGTGCCAGTAGTATTCAAAGGACGGAGAACACTGAAGCTTTCTTT. The J gene is TRBJ1-1, the V gene TRBV19, with D unresolved. Germline CDR1 reads LNHDA; CDR2 reads SQIVND (reference sequence). Trimming removed 3 bases from V and 1 base from J, with 12 bases in between. There are 15 residues in the CDR3.

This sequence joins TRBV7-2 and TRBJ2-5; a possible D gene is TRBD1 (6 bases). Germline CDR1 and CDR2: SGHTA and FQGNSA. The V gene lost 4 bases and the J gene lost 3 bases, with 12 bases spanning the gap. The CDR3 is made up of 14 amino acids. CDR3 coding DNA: TGTGCCAGCAGCTCCCGACAGGCTGAAGAGACCCAGTACTTC. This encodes CASSSRQAEETQYF.

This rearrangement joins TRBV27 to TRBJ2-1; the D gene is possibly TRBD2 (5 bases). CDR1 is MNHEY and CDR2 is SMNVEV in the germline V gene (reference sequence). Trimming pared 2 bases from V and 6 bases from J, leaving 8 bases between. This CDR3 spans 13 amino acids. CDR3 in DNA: TGTGCCAGCAGTTTAAAGGACTCCAATGAGCAGTTCTTC. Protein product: CASSLKDSNEQFF.

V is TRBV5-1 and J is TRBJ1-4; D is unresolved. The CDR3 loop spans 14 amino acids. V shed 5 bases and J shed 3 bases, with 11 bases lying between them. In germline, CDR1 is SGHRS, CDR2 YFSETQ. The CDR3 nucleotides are TGCGCCAGCAGTCCGAGACCGCCTAATGAAAAACTGTTTTTT. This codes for CASSPRPPNEKLFF.

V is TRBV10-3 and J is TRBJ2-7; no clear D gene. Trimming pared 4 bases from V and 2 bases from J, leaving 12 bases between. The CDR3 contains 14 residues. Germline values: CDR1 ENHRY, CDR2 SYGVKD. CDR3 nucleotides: TGTGCCATCAGTGGAGACGGAAGACCCTACGAGCAGTACTTC. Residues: CAISGDGRPYEQYF.

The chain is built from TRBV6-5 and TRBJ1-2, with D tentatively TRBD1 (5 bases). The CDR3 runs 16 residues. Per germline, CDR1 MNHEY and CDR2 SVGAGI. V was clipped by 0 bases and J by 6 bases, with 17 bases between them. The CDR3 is CASSYSWRGSPHGYTF. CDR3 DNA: TGTGCCAGCAGTTACTCTTGGAGGGGCAGCCCCCATGGCTACACCTTC.

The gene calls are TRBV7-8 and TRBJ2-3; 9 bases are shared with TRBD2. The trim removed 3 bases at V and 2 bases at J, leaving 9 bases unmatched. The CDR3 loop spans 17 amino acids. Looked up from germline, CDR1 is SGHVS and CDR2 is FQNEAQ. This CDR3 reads CASSLRLADSYTDTQYF. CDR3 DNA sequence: TGTGCCAGCAGCTTGCGACTAGCGGATTCATACACAGATACGCAGTATTTT.

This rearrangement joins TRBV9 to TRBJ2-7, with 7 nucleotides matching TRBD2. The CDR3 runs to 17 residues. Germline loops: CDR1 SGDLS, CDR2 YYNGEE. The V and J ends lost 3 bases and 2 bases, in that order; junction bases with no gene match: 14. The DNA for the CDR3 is TGTGCCAGCAGCGCAAACGTCGCCCCGGGAGGAACCTACGAGCAGTACTTC. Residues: CASSANVAPGGTYEQYF.

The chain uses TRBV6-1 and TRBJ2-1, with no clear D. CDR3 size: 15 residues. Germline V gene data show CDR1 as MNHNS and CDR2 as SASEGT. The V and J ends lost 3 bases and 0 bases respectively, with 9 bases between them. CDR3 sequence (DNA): TGTGCCAGCAGTGATGCTCGTAGCTCCTACAATGAGCAGTTCTTC. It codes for CASSDARSSYNEQFF.

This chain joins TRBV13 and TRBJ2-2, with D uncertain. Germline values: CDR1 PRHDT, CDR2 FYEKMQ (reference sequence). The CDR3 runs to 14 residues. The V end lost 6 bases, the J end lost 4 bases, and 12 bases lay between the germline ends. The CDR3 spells CASRSVVSTGELFF. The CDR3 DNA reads TGTGCCAGCAGATCGGTAGTCAGCACCGGGGAGCTGTTTTTT.

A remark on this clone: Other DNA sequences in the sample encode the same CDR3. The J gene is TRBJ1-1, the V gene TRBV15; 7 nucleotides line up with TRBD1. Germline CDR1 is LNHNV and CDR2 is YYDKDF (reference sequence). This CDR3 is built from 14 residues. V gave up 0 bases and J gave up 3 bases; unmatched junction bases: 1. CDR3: CATSRDRGDTEAFF. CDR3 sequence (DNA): TGTGCCACCAGCAGAGACAGGGGGGACACTGAAGCTTTCTTT. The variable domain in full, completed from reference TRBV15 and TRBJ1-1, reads DAMVIQNPRYQVTQFGKPVTLSCSQTLNHNVMYWYQQKSSQAPKLLFHYYDKDFNNEADTPDNFQSRRPNTSFCFLDIRSPGLGDTAMYLCATSRDRGDTEAFFGQGTRLTVV.

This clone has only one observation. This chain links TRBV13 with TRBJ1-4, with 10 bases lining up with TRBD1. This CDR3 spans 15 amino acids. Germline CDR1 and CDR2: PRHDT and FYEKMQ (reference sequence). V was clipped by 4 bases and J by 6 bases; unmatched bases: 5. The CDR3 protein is CASSSGTGAYEKLFF. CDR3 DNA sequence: TGTGCCAGCAGCTCCGGGACAGGGGCTTATGAAAAACTGTTTTTT.

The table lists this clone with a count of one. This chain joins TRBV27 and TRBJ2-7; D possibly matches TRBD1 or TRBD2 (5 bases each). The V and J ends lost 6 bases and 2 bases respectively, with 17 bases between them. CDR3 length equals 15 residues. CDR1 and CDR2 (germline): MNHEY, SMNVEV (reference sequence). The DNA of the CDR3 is TGTGCCAGCAGCGGAATCCGGGACCGCGCCTACGAGCAGTACTTC. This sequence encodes CASSGIRDRAYEQYF.

The CDR3 spells CASNTKTSTDTQYF. The DNA of the CDR3 is TGTGCCAGTAATACCAAGACTAGCACAGATACGCAGTATTTT. V gene TRBV19 combines with J gene TRBJ2-3; D gene ambiguous. CDR1 is LNHDA, CDR2 SQIVND, per germline (reference sequence). CDR3 size: 14 residues. Trimming removed 7 bases from V and 0 bases from J, with 11 bases in between.

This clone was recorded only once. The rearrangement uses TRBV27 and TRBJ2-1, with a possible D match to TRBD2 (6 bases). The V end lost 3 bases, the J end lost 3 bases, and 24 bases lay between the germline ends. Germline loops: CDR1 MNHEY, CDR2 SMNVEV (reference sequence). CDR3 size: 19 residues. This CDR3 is CASSFLARASAPIYNEQFF. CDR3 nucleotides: TGTGCCAGCAGTTTTCTGGCTCGGGCTAGCGCACCGATCTACAATGAGCAGTTCTTC.

The DNA for the CDR3 is TGCGCCAGCAGCTTTGACGGGAATGGCTACTATGGCTACACCTTC. Residues: CASSFDGNGYYGYTF. The chain is built from TRBV5-1 and TRBJ1-2; D is uncertain. The CDR3 extends over 15 amino acids. Trimming took 2 bases from V and 3 from J, leaving 14 bases between them. Germline lookup yields CDR1 SGHRS and CDR2 YFSETQ.

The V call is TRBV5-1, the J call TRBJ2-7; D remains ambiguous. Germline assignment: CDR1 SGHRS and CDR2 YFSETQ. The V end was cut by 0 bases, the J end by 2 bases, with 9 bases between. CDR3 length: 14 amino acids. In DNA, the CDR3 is TGCGCCAGCAGCTTGGAAGGGTCCACCTACGAGCAGTACTTC. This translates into CASSLEGSTYEQYF.

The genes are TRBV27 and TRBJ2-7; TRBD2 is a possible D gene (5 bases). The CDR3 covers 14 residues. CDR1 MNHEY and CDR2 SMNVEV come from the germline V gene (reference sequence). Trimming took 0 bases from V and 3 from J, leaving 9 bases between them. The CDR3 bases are TGTGCCAGCAGTTTATCGCCCCGGGGCTACGAGCAGTACTTC. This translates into CASSLSPRGYEQYF.